This T cell receptor beta chain derives from a study of regulatory T cells in long-lasting Graves disease. Germline CDR1 is MNHEY and CDR2 is SMNVEV (reference sequence). The CDR3 runs 12 residues. Trimming removed 6 bases from V and 7 bases from J, with 10 bases in between. Regarding time point: newly diagnosed GD, antithyroid drugs for less than 3 months. Scientists built the TCR library using RNA that was extracted from PBMCs. This clonotype was detected only a few times. What it binds is unknown. Investigators prepared the TCR beta libraries by applying iRepertoire HTBI primers and Arm-PCR of CDR3 regions. TCRdb recomputed calls from the multiplex PCR reads with MiXCR, one row per CDR3 protein. The sample includes about 400,000 distinct CDR3 sequences, around 15% seen only once; the top ten take 20% to 25%. Study-wide points: Persistent Graves' patients had lower TCR diversity than newly diagnosed ones. With a few thousand shared public clonotypes, persistent patients exceeded new patients, who shared over 850.

The clonotype was recovered from a female donor with Graves disease. Sequencing was performed on peripheral blood mononuclear cells (PBMCs), taken at new diagnosis, from a patient treated with antithyroid drugs. The J gene is TRBJ2-1, the V gene TRBV27; D possibly corresponds to TRBD1 (6 bases). In DNA, the CDR3 is TGTGCCAGCAGGGAGACAGGTAATGAGCAGTTCTTC. This gives the protein CASRETGNEQFF.